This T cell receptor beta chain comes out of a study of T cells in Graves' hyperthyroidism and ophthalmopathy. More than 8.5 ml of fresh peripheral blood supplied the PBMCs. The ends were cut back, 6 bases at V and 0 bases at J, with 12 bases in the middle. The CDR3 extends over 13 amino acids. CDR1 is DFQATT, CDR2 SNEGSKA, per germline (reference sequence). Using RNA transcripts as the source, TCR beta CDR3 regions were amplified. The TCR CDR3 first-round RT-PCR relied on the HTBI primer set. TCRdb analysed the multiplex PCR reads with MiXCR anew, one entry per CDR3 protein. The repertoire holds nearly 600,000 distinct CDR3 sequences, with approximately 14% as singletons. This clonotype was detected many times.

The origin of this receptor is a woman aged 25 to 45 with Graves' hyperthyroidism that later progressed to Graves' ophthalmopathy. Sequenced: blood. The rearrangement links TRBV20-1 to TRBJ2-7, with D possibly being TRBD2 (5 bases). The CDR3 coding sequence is TGCAGTGCGCGACGGAGGAGCTCCTACGAGCAGTACTTC. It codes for CSARRRSSYEQYF.